What follows are 14 T cell receptor beta chains derived from one specimen sequenced in a study of cytomegalovirus exposure and HLA in healthy donors (dated by TCRdb to the late 2010s). The library was generated by the immunoSEQ multiplex PCR assay. A mixture of 60 forward primers for TCR Vbeta segments and 13 reverse primers for TCR Jbeta segments was used in the multiplex PCR. The source is immuneACCESS, and TCRdb retained only in-frame sequences with V and J called. Part of the clones is not carried over; for the studies checked, unresolved V genes explain less than half of this, and the remainder is unexplained. The table of this sample itemizes 95,000 to 110,000 clones. The ten biggest clones cover about 3% of the sample. The material sequenced was PBMCs. The origin of the receptors is a man in his forties in good health and CMV-seronegative.

The V call is TRBV27, the J call TRBJ1-5, with D maybe TRBD1 (5 bases). Trimming stripped 1 base from V and 4 bases from J, with 11 bases between. The germline V gene has CDR1 MNHEY and CDR2 SMNVEV (reference sequence). The CDR3 has 15 amino acids. CDR3 loop: CASSLWGSPNQPQHF. For the CDR3, the DNA is TGTGCCAGCAGTTTATGGGGCAGCCCTAATCAGCCCCAGCATTTT.

The rearrangement joins TRBV27 to TRBJ1-1, with no clear D. This CDR3 is 14 amino acids long. The V and J ends lost 3 bases and 1 base respectively, with 9 bases between them. Germline V gene data show CDR1 as MNHEY and CDR2 as SMNVEV (reference sequence). The CDR3 protein is CASSLREANTEAFF. The DNA of the CDR3 is TGTGCCAGCAGTTTGAGGGAGGCGAACACTGAAGCTTTCTTT.

The V gene is TRBV10-2, the J gene TRBJ1-5; D is unresolved. The CDR3 contains 14 residues. The V and J ends lost 6 bases and 2 bases respectively, with 11 bases between them. Germline CDR1 reads WSHSY; CDR2 reads SAAADI. CDR3 protein: CASSLEDGNQPQHF. CDR3 nucleotide sequence: TGCGCCAGCAGCCTGGAGGATGGCAATCAGCCCCAGCATTTT.

This sequence joins TRBV6-1 and TRBJ1-1, with 7 nucleotides matching TRBD1. The length of the CDR3 is 14 residues. The V and J ends lost 4 bases and 1 base, in that order; junction bases with no gene match: 3. CDR1 and CDR2 (germline): MNHNS, SASEGT. The CDR3 is CASSGWTGNTEAFF. The CDR3 DNA follows: TGTGCCAGCAGTGGCTGGACAGGGAACACTGAAGCTTTCTTT.

Remarks on this clone: In the same sample, other DNA sequences code for this CDR3. The chain links TRBV6-4 to TRBJ2-3, with 8 nucleotides matching TRBD2. The CDR3 spans 14 residues. V lost 3 bases, J lost 1 base, and 0 bases stayed unmatched. The V gene's germline CDR1 is MRHNA and CDR2 SNTAGT. Written as DNA, the CDR3 is TGTGCCAGCAGTGAAGCGGGGGGCACAGATACGCAGTATTTT. It yields the protein CASSEAGGTDTQYF.

With regard to this clone: Other nucleotide sequences in the sample specify the same CDR3. The rearrangement uses TRBV5-4 and TRBJ2-2, with D unresolved. The V gene lost 2 bases and the J gene lost 2 bases, with 10 bases spanning the gap. Germline V gene lookup returns CDR1 SGHNT and CDR2 YYREEE (reference sequence). CDR3 length: 15 residues. CDR3: CASSLGAPNTGELFF. Written as DNA, the CDR3 is TGTGCCAGCAGCTTAGGAGCCCCTAACACCGGGGAGCTGTTTTTT.

The chain couples TRBV28 to TRBJ1-6, with 10 positions matching TRBD1. The germline gives CDR1 MDHEN, CDR2 SYDVKM. The trim removed 3 bases at V and 5 bases at J, leaving 4 bases unmatched. There are 16 residues in the CDR3. The CDR3 sequence is CASSFGTGVDNSPLHF. The CDR3 DNA follows: TGTGCCAGCAGTTTTGGGACAGGGGTGGATAATTCACCCCTCCACTTT. Full variable domain (rest looked up from reference TRBV28 and TRBJ1-6): DVKVTQSSRYLVKRTGEKVFLECVQDMDHENMFWYRQDPGLGLRLIYFSYDVKMKEKGDIPEGYSVSREKKERFSLILESASTNQTSMYLCASSFGTGVDNSPLHFGNGTRLTVT.

V is TRBV28 and J is TRBJ1-5; D might be TRBD1 (6 bases). Trimming stripped 5 bases from V and 0 bases from J, with 11 bases between. Germline V lookup: CDR1 MDHEN, CDR2 SYDVKM. This CDR3 region has 15 residues. The chain's CDR3 is CASSAGAYSNQPQHF. The CDR3 DNA reads as TGTGCCAGCAGTGCAGGGGCCTATAGCAATCAGCCCCAGCATTTT. Full variable domain (remainder filled in from reference TRBV28 and TRBJ1-5): DVKVTQSSRYLVKRTGEKVFLECVQDMDHENMFWYRQDPGLGLRLIYFSYDVKMKEKGDIPEGYSVSREKKERFSLILESASTNQTSMYLCASSAGAYSNQPQHFGDGTRLSIL.

The V and J genes are TRBV5-6 and TRBJ2-7; possibly TRBD2 for D (6 bases). V was shortened by 1 base and J by 5 bases, with 13 bases between the two germline ends. The CDR3 sequence is 14 residues long. Germline CDR1 SGHDT, CDR2 YYEEEE. The CDR3 sequence is CASSLWGVRNEQYF. The CDR3, as DNA: TGTGCCAGCAGCTTGTGGGGGGTACGTAACGAGCAGTACTTC.

This chain connects TRBV2 to TRBJ2-5; 7 bases line up with TRBD2. The DNA end is more similar to TRBJ2-7, so the J call may be wrong. From germline, CDR1 is SNHLY and CDR2 FYNNEI. This CDR3 has 15 residues. The CDR3 loop is CASRSSLADSYEQYF. The CDR3 DNA reads as TGTGCCAGCAGATCTTCCCTAGCGGATTCCTACGAGCAGTACTTC.

The V call is TRBV11-3, the J call TRBJ2-7, with TRBD2 matching 11 bases. In germline, CDR1 is SGHNT, CDR2 YENEEA. V gave up 5 bases and J gave up 5 bases; unmatched junction bases: 8. CDR3 length: 15 residues. The CDR3 DNA sequence: TGTGCCAGCAGCCCTGGAGTAGCGGGAGGGAACGAGCAGTACTTC. Translated, it gives CASSPGVAGGNEQYF.

J is TRBJ2-1 and V is TRBV7-9, with TRBD1 identical over 8 bases. V was pared by 4 bases and J by 6 bases, with 11 bases of the junction left unmatched. CDR3 size: 16 residues. Germline V gene lookup returns CDR1 SEHNR and CDR2 FQNEAQ (reference sequence). The CDR3: CASSSLLGQGSNEQFF. DNA for the CDR3: TGTGCCAGCAGCTCATTACTTGGACAGGGATCCAATGAGCAGTTCTTC.

The chain has TRBV11-2 and TRBJ2-1, with TRBD2 matching 13 bases. CDR1 and CDR2 from the germline V gene are SGHAT and FQNNGV. Unmatched junction bases numbered 7, after V lost 4 bases and J lost 7 bases. This CDR3 has 16 amino acids. The CDR3 region has the DNA TGTGCCAGCAGCTGGGATACTAGCGGGAGGGGGAATGAGCAGTTCTTC. Residues: CASSWDTSGRGNEQFF.

The genes are TRBV27 and TRBJ2-7; 8 bases fit TRBD1. Trimming at V came to 2 bases and at J to 5 bases, leaving 8 bases not matched to a gene. CDR1 MNHEY and CDR2 SMNVEV come from the germline V gene (reference sequence). The CDR3 has 15 residues. The DNA for the CDR3 is TGTGCCAGCAGTTTAGGACAGGGCAGCGCCAACGAGCAGTACTTC. Translating it yields CASSLGQGSANEQYF.